This T cell receptor beta chain was sequenced in a study of T cells in Graves' hyperthyroidism and ophthalmopathy. General observations from the study: The authors' 13 V-J model separated ophthalmopathy from stable hyperthyroidism.

Template material for amplifying TCR beta CDR3 regions consisted of RNA transcripts. HTBI primers drove first-round RT-PCR of the TCR CDR3. TCRdb redid the calling of the multiplex PCR reads with MiXCR, one entry per CDR3 protein. In the table there are roughly 150,000 distinct CDR3 sequences, about 9.4% of which are singletons. This clonotype was counted ten times or more. Its antigen is unknown. Uncontrolled infection, other autoimmune disease, pregnancy or lactation led to exclusion. The CDR3 sequence is 13 residues long. Germline CDR1 SEHNR, CDR2 FQNEAQ (reference sequence). Trimming removed 0 bases at V and 1 base at J, with 3 bases between.

Sequencing was done on a sample of blood. This TCR was recovered from a young woman with Graves' hyperthyroidism that later progressed to Graves' ophthalmopathy. The chain recombines TRBV7-9 with TRBJ1-1; D gene ambiguous. CDR3 sequence (DNA): TGTGCCAGCAGCTTAGCCGGGAACACTGAAGCTTTCTTT. This sequence encodes CASSLAGNTEAFF.